Shown below are 28 T cell receptor beta chains from a single sample sequenced in a study of blood T cell repertoires in COVID-19. Measured with immunoSEQ multiplex PCR; TCRdb has only the in-frame clones, and not every one. The table lists about 430,000 clones, over 75% of them singletons, with around 1.1% in the top ten. Sample: PBMCs or T cells enriched from blood (not recorded which). The receptors derive from a man aged 25 to 45 who had recovered from COVID-19.

The rearrangement uses TRBV14 and TRBJ1-2; possible D gene TRBD1, 6 bases. Trimming took off 1 base at V and 14 bases at J, with 11 bases between the two ends. The CDR3 spans 11 residues. Germline V gene lookup returns CDR1 SGHDN and CDR2 FVKESK. The CDR3 bases are TGTGCCAGCAGCCAAGGAGGACAGCCTACCTTC. Its protein product is CASSQGGQPTF.

The chain links TRBV30 to TRBJ2-7, with D possibly matching TRBD1 (6 bases). Germline CDR1 GTSNPN, CDR2 SVGIG (reference sequence). Trimming took 3 bases from V and 7 from J, leaving 19 bases between them. CDR3 length: 14 amino acids. The DNA of the CDR3 is TGTGCCTGGAGCCCCGGACAGAATCCCCTGGAGCAGTACTTC. Translated: CAWSPGQNPLEQYF.

This chain uses TRBV2 with TRBJ2-4; tentatively, D is TRBD1 (6 bases). Trimming took off 6 bases at V and 4 bases at J, with 13 bases between the two ends. CDR3 size: 14 residues. Germline V lookup: CDR1 SNHLY, CDR2 FYNNEI. CDR3 residues: CASSEQGLKNIQYF. Here the CDR3 DNA reads TGTGCCAGCAGCGAACAGGGCCTAAAAAACATTCAGTACTTC.

The chain joins TRBV19 to TRBJ2-3, with 7 bases lining up with TRBD2. The CDR3 runs to 13 residues. Per the germline V gene, CDR1 is LNHDA and CDR2 is SQIVND (reference sequence). V was pared by 5 bases and J by 10 bases, with 9 bases of the junction left unmatched. This CDR3 is CASSLAREDAQYF. The CDR3 DNA is TGTGCCAGTAGTTTAGCCCGGGAGGATGCGCAGTATTTT.

The chain joins TRBV7-9 to TRBJ1-6; D remains unclear. The V and J ends lost 2 bases and 15 bases respectively, with 14 bases between them. Germline V gene lookup returns CDR1 SEHNR and CDR2 FQNEAQ (reference sequence). The CDR3 extends over 13 amino acids. The CDR3 sequence is CASSLTSEDSLHF. DNA of the CDR3: TGTGCCAGCAGCTTAACCTCCGAGGATAGCCTCCACTTT.

The chain employs TRBV7-9 and TRBJ2-1; D is uncertain. Germline-derived CDR1 and CDR2 are SEHNR and FQNEAQ (reference sequence). V was pared by 4 bases and J by 2 bases, with 9 bases between. The CDR3 spans 14 residues. This CDR3 is CASSYDTTYNEQFF. CDR3 DNA: TGTGCCAGCAGCTATGACACGACCTACAATGAGCAGTTCTTC.

This clone was seen more than once but under ten times. V usage is TRBV28 and J usage is TRBJ1-3; D remains unclear. The CDR3 runs to 15 residues. Germline V gene sequence: CDR1 MDHEN, CDR2 SYDVKM. V lost 1 base and J 1 base, leaving 8 bases between the germline ends. Here the CDR3 reads CASSLSPRSGNTIYF. The CDR3, as DNA: TGTGCCAGCAGTTTATCCCCGAGGTCTGGAAACACCATATATTTT. Combining the CDR3 with reference TRBV28 and TRBJ1-3 gives the whole variable domain DVKVTQSSRYLVKRTGEKVFLECVQDMDHENMFWYRQDPGLGLRLIYFSYDVKMKEKGDIPEGYSVSREKKERFSLILESASTNQTSMYLCASSLSPRSGNTIYFGEGSWLTVV.

The rearrangement uses TRBV7-8 and TRBJ2-1; D ambiguous. CDR1 is SGHVS, CDR2 FQNEAQ, per germline. V lost 5 bases to trimming and J lost 9 bases, with 8 bases between them. The CDR3 is made up of 11 amino acids. CDR3 DNA sequence: TGTGCCAGCAGCATTATGGCTGAGCAGTTCTTC. This translates into CASSIMAEQFF.

The chain employs TRBV27 and TRBJ1-2, with a possible D match to TRBD1 (6 bases). The germline V gene has CDR1 MNHEY and CDR2 SMNVEV (reference sequence). Trimming pared 4 bases from V and 5 bases from J, leaving 26 bases between. CDR3 length equals 18 residues. This CDR3 is CASSSQLILPTGQYGYTF. CDR3 DNA: TGTGCCAGCAGTTCTCAACTTATCCTTCCAACAGGGCAATATGGCTACACCTTC.

This clone was observed a single time. The V and J genes are TRBV9 and TRBJ2-1; 10 bases fit TRBD2. Germline V gene lookup returns CDR1 SGDLS and CDR2 YYNGEE. The CDR3 is made up of 17 amino acids. J was trimmed by 1 base and V by 0 bases; bases with no gene match: 4. The CDR3 DNA is TGTGCCAGCAGCGTAGAACTAGCGGGAAATTCCTACAATGAGCAGTTCTTC. Its protein product is CASSVELAGNSYNEQFF.

The CDR3: CASSLSQLAKNIQYF. As DNA, the CDR3 is TGTGCCAGCAGCTTATCACAGTTAGCCAAAAACATTCAGTACTTC. The chain uses TRBV7-9 and TRBJ2-4, with unresolved D. CDR3 length: 15 amino acids. The V gene's germline CDR1 is SEHNR and CDR2 FQNEAQ (reference sequence). V dropped 2 bases and J dropped 0 bases, with 8 bases sitting between them.

This rearrangement joins TRBV18 to TRBJ2-7; 10 positions agree with TRBD1. The CDR3 spans 14 residues. Germline assignment: CDR1 KGHSH and CDR2 LQKENI. The V segment lost 2 bases and the J segment 5 bases; nucleotides outside the gene matches: 3. CDR3 DNA: TGTGCCAGCTCACCATCGACAGGGGGCCACGAGCAGTACTTC. It codes for CASSPSTGGHEQYF.

This clone was detected a few times. CDR3 sequence (DNA): TGTGCCAGCAGTAGAGCCGGGACAATTAACTACGAGCAGTACTTC. Protein product: CASSRAGTINYEQYF. This rearrangement joins TRBV27 to TRBJ2-7, with D perhaps matching TRBD1 (6 bases). V lost 5 bases, J lost 3 bases, and 17 bases lay in between. CDR3 length: 15 residues. Germline CDR1 and CDR2: MNHEY and SMNVEV (reference sequence).

This clone appeared once. CDR3 sequence reads: CSVEQGAGAKNIQYF. The CDR3 DNA is TGCAGCGTCGAACAGGGGGCAGGGGCCAAAAACATTCAGTACTTC. The chain employs TRBV29-1 and TRBJ2-4; TRBD1 matches 9 bases. Trimming removed 6 bases from V and 1 base from J; junction bases left unmatched: 7. The CDR3 covers 15 residues. Germline V gene lookup returns CDR1 SQVTM and CDR2 ANQGSEA.

V usage is TRBV29-1 and J usage is TRBJ2-7, with 7 bases matching TRBD1. The V gene end was trimmed by 4 bases and the J gene end by 4 bases; junction bases not matched to a gene: 10. The CDR3 spans 14 residues. CDR1 is SQVTM, CDR2 ANQGSEA, per germline. In DNA, the CDR3 is TGCAGCGTTGTTCCCCAGGGCAGGGGGTACGAGCAGTACTTC. This encodes CSVVPQGRGYEQYF.

The chain links TRBV6-5 to TRBJ1-2; the D is unclear. The CDR3 totals 11 residues. Germline V gene lookup returns CDR1 MNHEY and CDR2 SVGAGI. V was clipped by 6 bases and J by 3 bases, with 5 bases between them. Here the CDR3 reads CASSRYYGYTF. The CDR3 bases are TGTGCCAGCAGCCGTTACTATGGCTACACCTTC.

The J gene is TRBJ1-1, the V gene TRBV12-5; 8 bases are a match to TRBD1. Losses at the gene ends were 2 bases for V and 5 bases for J; bases not matched to a gene: 1. Germline lookup yields CDR1 LGHNT and CDR2 FRNRAP. This CDR3 has 13 residues. The CDR3 sequence: CASGLYRGTEAFF. The CDR3 bases are TGTGCTAGTGGTTTGTACAGGGGGACTGAAGCTTTCTTT.

This chain uses TRBV6-5 with TRBJ2-5; no reliable D call. V lost 0 bases and J 2 bases, leaving 10 bases between the germline ends. The CDR3 length is 15 residues. Germline CDR1 MNHEY, CDR2 SVGAGI. Here the CDR3 DNA reads TGTGCCAGCAGTTACTCGGCAGGCACTCAAGAGACCCAGTACTTC. Translating gives CASSYSAGTQETQYF.

The V call is TRBV7-9, the J call TRBJ2-7, with a tentative D call TRBD2 (6 bases). Germline V lookup: CDR1 SEHNR, CDR2 FQNEAQ (reference sequence). The CDR3 is 15 residues long. Trimming removed 4 bases from V and 0 bases from J, with 13 bases in between. As DNA, the CDR3 is TGTGCCAGCAGCTCAGCCGGGACTTCCTCCTACGAGCAGTACTTC. Protein sequence: CASSSAGTSSYEQYF.

The rearrangement joins TRBV20-1 to TRBJ1-2, with D hard to call. This CDR3 has 11 residues. From germline, CDR1 is DFQATT and CDR2 SNEGSKA (reference sequence). Deletions cut 5 bases from V and 3 bases from J, with 7 bases between. CDR3 region: CSADRDYGYTF. DNA for the CDR3: TGCAGTGCTGACCGGGACTATGGCTACACCTTC.

The chain couples TRBV12-3 or TRBV12-4 to TRBJ1-2; TRBD1 is a possible D gene (5 bases). The CDR3 runs to 12 residues. Trimming removed 4 bases from V and 7 bases from J, with 10 bases in between. CDR3 bases: TGTGCCAGCAGTTATCAGGGCTCTGGCTACACCTTC. Translating it yields CASSYQGSGYTF.

J is TRBJ1-5 and V is TRBV19; 9 nucleotides match TRBD1. The CDR3 consists of 14 residues. The junction had 9 bases not matched to a gene; V was cut back by 11 bases and J by 4 bases. Germline values: CDR1 LNHDA, CDR2 SQIVND (reference sequence). The CDR3 is CAATTGGENQPQHF. The CDR3 DNA reads as TGTGCCGCAACGACAGGGGGAGAAAATCAGCCCCAGCATTTT.

This clone was recorded a few times. The rearrangement uses TRBV2 and TRBJ2-2, with 10 positions matching TRBD2. CDR1 is SNHLY, CDR2 FYNNEI, per germline. The V and J ends lost 6 bases and 6 bases, in that order; junction bases with no gene match: 10. This CDR3 is built from 16 residues. CDR3 protein: CASRRYSSGSAGELFF. CDR3 coding DNA: TGTGCCAGCAGGAGGTATTCTAGCGGGAGCGCCGGGGAGCTGTTTTTT.

CDR3 loop: CASSPRGDGATGELFF. DNA of the CDR3: TGTGCCAGCAGCCCACGGGGAGACGGAGCCACCGGGGAGCTGTTTTTT. The V call is TRBV3-1 (or the pseudogene TRBV3-2), the J call TRBJ2-2; D possibly corresponds to TRBD2 (5 bases). The V end lost 4 bases, the J end lost 4 bases, and 16 bases lay between the germline ends. Germline CDR1 and CDR2: LGHDT and YNNKEL (reference sequence). The CDR3 is made up of 16 amino acids.

The V call is TRBV24-1, the J call TRBJ2-2; 10 nucleotides line up with TRBD2. Germline loops: CDR1 KGHDR, CDR2 SFDVKD. The CDR3 length is 18 residues. Trimming removed 5 bases from V and 4 bases from J; junction bases left unmatched: 12. As DNA, the CDR3 is TGTGCCACCAGTGCAGATCGGCTAGCGGGAGCGGGCACCGGGGAGCTGTTTTTT. Protein product: CATSADRLAGAGTGELFF.

The chain uses TRBV19 and TRBJ1-6; D is possibly TRBD1 (5 bases). Trimming pared 7 bases from V and 8 bases from J, leaving 15 bases between. This CDR3 region has 14 residues. Looked up from germline, CDR1 is LNHDA and CDR2 is SQIVND (reference sequence). The CDR3 sequence is CASTETGIYSPLHF. The CDR3 DNA follows: TGTGCCAGTACCGAAACAGGAATTTATTCACCCCTCCACTTT.

This sequence joins TRBV19 and TRBJ2-3, with D possibly TRBD2 on 5 matching bases. This CDR3 region has 15 residues. Between the trimmed V and J ends, which lost 1 base and 1 base, there was a span of 9 bases. Germline values: CDR1 LNHDA, CDR2 SQIVND (reference sequence). CDR3 protein: CASSIVEGGTDTQYF. In nucleotides, the CDR3 is TGTGCCAGTAGTATAGTCGAGGGTGGCACAGATACGCAGTATTTT.

This clone was seen only once. V gene TRBV11-3 combines with J gene TRBJ2-2, with 10 bases that match TRBD2. Germline values: CDR1 SGHNT, CDR2 YENEEA. This CDR3 region has 17 residues. V dropped 1 base and J dropped 0; count of bases not matched to a gene: 2. CDR3 amino acids: CASSLALAGTNTGELFF. In DNA form, the CDR3 reads TGTGCCAGCAGCTTAGCACTAGCGGGAACGAACACCGGGGAGCTGTTTTTT.